This T cell receptor beta chain derives from a study of blood T cell repertoires in COVID-19. Study information: Acute and convalescent COVID-19 specimens originated in the United States, Italy and Spain. PBMCs, B-cell-depleted T cells, or T cells were the source of the cDNA or gDNA that made up the material.

It was during active infection that Seattle patients were enrolled and then longitudinally followed. Original handling: Reference gene primers were amplified, and this amplification served to estimate nucleated cell counts. The assay was immunoSEQ multiplex PCR, and TCRdb's table has in-frame clones only and misses some. V and J calls and clone size are given by that table; D and trimming were obtained from the DNA. The sample lists roughly 160,000 clones, around 87% occurring once. The V and J ends lost 0 bases and 5 bases respectively, with 10 bases between them. CDR1 and CDR2 (germline): LNHNV, YYDKDF (reference sequence). CDR3 length: 15 residues.

This chain uses TRBV15 with TRBJ2-2, with D perhaps matching TRBD2 (5 bases). What was sequenced was peripheral blood. This receptor was obtained from an elderly woman with COVID-19, enrolled during active disease. The CDR3 reads CATSRDFGETGELFF. The CDR3 coding sequence is TGTGCCACCAGCAGAGATTTTGGGGAGACCGGGGAGCTGTTTTTT. The whole variable domain, remainder taken from reference TRBV15 and TRBJ2-2, is DAMVIQNPRYQVTQFGKPVTLSCSQTLNHNVMYWYQQKSSQAPKLLFHYYDKDFNNEADTPDNFQSRRPNTSFCFLDIRSPGLGDTAMYLCATSRDFGETGELFFGEGSRLTVL.